This TCR beta chain was profiled in a study of shared clonotypes between healthy human individuals. Looking at the study overall: A few men and a couple of women, aged 18 to 49, were donors. Used for every donor were three CD4 naive, three CD4 memory, two CD8 naive and one CD8 memory plate.

Trimming shortened V by 3 bases and J by 5 bases, and 20 bases separated the two germline ends. The CDR3 spans 17 residues. Germline CDR1 reads MGHRA; CDR2 reads YSYEKL. TCRdb's table, derived via immunoSEQ multiplex PCR, lists solely in-frame clones and lacks some. The data show 2 million to 3 million clones, with more than 85% seen just once and approximately 0.36% held by the top ten. CD4+ cells underwent separation, giving CD45RA+ naive and CD45RA-negative memory subsets. This TCR derives from a man younger than 35 in good health. Some clones in this sample may be carry-over from other donors' samples. The V and J genes are TRBV4-1 and TRBJ1-5, with a weak D call TRBD1 (5 bases). Sequenced input: naive CD4+ T cells from PBMCs. Subset specified: CD45RA+ positively selected. The CDR3 sequence: CASSHVAGEAFYQPQHF. CDR3 coding DNA: TGCGCCAGCAGCCATGTAGCGGGGGAAGCCTTCTATCAGCCCCAGCATTTT.